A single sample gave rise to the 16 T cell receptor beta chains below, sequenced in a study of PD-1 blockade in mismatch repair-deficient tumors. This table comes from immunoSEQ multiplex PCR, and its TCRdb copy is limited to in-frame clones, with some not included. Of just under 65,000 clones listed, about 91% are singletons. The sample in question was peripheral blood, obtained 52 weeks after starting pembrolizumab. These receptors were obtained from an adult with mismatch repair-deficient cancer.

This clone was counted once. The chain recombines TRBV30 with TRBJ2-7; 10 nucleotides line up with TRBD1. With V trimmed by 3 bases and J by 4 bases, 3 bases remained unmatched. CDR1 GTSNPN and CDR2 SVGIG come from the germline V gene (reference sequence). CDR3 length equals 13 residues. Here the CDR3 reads CAWRRDRGYEQYF. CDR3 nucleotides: TGTGCCTGGAGACGGGACAGGGGTTACGAGCAGTACTTC.

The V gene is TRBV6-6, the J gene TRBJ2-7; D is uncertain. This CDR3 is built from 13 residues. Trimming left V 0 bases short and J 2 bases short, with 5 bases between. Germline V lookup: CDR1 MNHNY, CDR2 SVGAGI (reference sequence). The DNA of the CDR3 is TGTGCCAGCAGTTACTCGTCAGCCTACGAGCAGTACTTC. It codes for CASSYSSAYEQYF.

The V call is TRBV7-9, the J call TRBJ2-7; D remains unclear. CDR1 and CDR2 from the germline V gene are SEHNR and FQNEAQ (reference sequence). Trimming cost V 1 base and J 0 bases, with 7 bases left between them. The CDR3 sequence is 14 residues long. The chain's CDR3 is CASSLEGVSYEQYF. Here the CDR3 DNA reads TGTGCCAGCAGCTTAGAGGGCGTCTCCTACGAGCAGTACTTC.

CDR3 sequence (DNA): TGTGCCAGCAGTTTACTCAGGGTCGGGGCCAAAAACATTCAGTACTTC. This codes for CASSLLRVGAKNIQYF. The chain links TRBV28 to TRBJ2-4, with D tentatively TRBD1 (5 bases). The CDR3 has 16 residues. Germline assignment: CDR1 MDHEN and CDR2 SYDVKM. With 2 bases removed from V and 1 base from J, the gap between germline ends came to 12 bases.

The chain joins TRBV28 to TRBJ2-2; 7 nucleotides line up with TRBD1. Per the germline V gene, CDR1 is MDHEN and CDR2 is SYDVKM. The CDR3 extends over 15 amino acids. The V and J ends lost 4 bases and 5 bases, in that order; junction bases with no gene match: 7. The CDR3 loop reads CASSSIPTGTGELFF. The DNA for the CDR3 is TGTGCCAGCAGTTCCATCCCGACAGGGACCGGGGAGCTGTTTTTT. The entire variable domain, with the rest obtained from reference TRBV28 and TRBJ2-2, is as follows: DVKVTQSSRYLVKRTGEKVFLECVQDMDHENMFWYRQDPGLGLRLIYFSYDVKMKEKGDIPEGYSVSREKKERFSLILESASTNQTSMYLCASSSIPTGTGELFFGEGSRLTVL.

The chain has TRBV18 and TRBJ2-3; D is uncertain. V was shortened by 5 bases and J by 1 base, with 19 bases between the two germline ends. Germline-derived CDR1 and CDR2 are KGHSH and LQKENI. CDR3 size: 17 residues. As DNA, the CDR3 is TGTGCCAGCTCAGCGAGAGGAACCGCTCGGGGCACAGATACGCAGTATTTT. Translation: CASSARGTARGTDTQYF.

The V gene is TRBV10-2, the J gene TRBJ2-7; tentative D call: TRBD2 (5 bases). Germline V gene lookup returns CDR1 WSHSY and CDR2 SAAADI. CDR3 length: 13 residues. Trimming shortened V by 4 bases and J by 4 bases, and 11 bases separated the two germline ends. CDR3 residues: CASSVSSRYEQYF. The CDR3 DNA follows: TGCGCCAGCAGTGTTTCTAGCCGGTACGAGCAGTACTTC.

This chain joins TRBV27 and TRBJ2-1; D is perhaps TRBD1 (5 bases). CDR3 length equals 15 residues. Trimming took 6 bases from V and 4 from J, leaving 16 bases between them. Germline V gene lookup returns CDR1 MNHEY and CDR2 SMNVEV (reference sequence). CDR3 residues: CASSRQGFRYNEQFF. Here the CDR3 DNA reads TGTGCCAGCAGCCGGCAGGGATTCAGGTACAATGAGCAGTTCTTC.

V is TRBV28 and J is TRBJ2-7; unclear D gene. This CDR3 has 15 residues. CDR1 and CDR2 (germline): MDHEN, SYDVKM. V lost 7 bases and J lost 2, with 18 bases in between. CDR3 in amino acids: CASNLARRKPYEQYF. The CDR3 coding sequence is TGTGCCAGCAACTTAGCAAGAAGAAAGCCCTACGAGCAGTACTTC.

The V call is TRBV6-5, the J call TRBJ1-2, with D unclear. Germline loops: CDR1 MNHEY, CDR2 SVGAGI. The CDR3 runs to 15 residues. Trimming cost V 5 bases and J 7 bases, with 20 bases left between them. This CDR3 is CASSISREGHTGYTF. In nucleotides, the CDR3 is TGTGCCAGCAGTATCTCTCGTGAAGGCCACACTGGCTACACCTTC.

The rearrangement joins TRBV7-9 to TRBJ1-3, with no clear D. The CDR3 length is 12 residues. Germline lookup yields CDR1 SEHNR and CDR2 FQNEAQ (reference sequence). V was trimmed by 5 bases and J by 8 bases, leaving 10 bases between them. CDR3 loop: CASSPPIDTIYF. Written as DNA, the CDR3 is TGTGCCAGCAGCCCCCCCATCGACACCATATATTTT. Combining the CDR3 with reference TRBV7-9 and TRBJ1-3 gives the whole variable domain DTGVSQNPRHKITKRGQNVTFRCDPISEHNRLYWYRQTLGQGPEFLTYFQNEAQLEKSRLLSDRFSAERPKGSFSTLEIQRTEQGDSAMYLCASSPPIDTIYFGEGSWLTVV.

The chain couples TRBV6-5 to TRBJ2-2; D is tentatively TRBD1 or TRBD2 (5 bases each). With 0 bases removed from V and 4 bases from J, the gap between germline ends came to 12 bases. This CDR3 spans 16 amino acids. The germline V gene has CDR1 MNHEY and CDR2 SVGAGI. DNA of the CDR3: TGTGCCAGCAGTTACTCTAGGGGTGGGAGCACCGGGGAGCTGTTTTTT. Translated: CASSYSRGGSTGELFF.

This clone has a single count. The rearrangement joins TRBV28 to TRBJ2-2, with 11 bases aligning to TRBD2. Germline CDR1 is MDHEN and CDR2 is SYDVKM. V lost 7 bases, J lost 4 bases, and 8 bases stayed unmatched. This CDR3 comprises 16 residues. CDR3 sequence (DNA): TGTGCCAGCACAACCGAGGGGACTAGCGGCACCGGGGAGCTGTTTTTT. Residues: CASTTEGTSGTGELFF.

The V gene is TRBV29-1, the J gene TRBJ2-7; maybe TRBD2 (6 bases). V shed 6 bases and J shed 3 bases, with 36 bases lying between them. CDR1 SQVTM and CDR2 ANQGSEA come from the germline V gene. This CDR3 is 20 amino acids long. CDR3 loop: CSVDPLGAWASARGLYEQYF. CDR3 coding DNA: TGCAGCGTCGACCCCTTAGGAGCTTGGGCTAGCGCGAGAGGGCTCTACGAGCAGTACTTC.

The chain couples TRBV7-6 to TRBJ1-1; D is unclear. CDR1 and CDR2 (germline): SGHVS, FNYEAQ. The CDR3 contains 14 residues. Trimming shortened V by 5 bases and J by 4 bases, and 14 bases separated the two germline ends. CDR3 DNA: TGTGCCAGCAGCCGTGGGGTAAGCGGCACTGAAGCTTTCTTT. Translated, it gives CASSRGVSGTEAFF.

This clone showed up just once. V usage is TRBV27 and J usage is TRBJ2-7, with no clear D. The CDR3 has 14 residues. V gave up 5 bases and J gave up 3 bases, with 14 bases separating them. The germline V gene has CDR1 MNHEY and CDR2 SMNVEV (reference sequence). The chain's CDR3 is CASSLRVRSYEQYF. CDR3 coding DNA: TGTGCCAGCAGTCTTAGGGTGAGGAGCTACGAGCAGTACTTC.